One sample yielded the 30 T cell receptor beta chains listed below, sequenced in a study of T cell repertoires in cytomegalovirus infection. One entry per CDR3 protein results from TCRdb running MiXCR on the reads. The data hold about 740,000 distinct CDR3 sequences, with 35% observed a single time. Sequenced input: PBMCs. The origin of the receptors is a human donor in good health (CMV status not recorded). Some clones in this sample may be carry-over from other donors' samples.

The CDR3 region has the DNA TGTGCCACCAGCCCGCGGACAGGGGAAGATACGCAGTATTTT. Residues: CATSPRTGEDTQYF. V usage is TRBV15 and J usage is TRBJ2-3; 9 nucleotides match TRBD1. V was clipped by 5 bases and J by 5 bases; unmatched bases: 5. Germline V gene lookup returns CDR1 LNHNV and CDR2 YYDKDF (reference sequence). This CDR3 region has 14 residues.

CDR3 sequence reads: CASINRWGKGGEQYF. For the CDR3, the DNA is TGTGCCAGCATTAACCGTTGGGGGAAGGGAGGCGAGCAGTACTTC. The chain is built from TRBV27 and TRBJ2-7; weak D call: TRBD2 (6 bases). The germline CDR1 and CDR2 sequences are MNHEY and SMNVEV (reference sequence). The CDR3 has 15 residues. Trimming took 7 bases from V and 6 from J, leaving 22 bases between them.

Comment on this clonotype: A much larger clone lies one base from this, so it may be a read error. The chain carries TRBV7-8 and TRBJ1-5; 7 nucleotides align to TRBD1. Per the germline V gene, CDR1 is SGHVS and CDR2 is FQNEAQ. The CDR3 totals 14 residues. CDR3 in amino acids: CASSFRQGGQLQHF. The CDR3 DNA follows: TGTGCCAGCAGCTTCCGACAGGGAGGTCAGCTCCAGCATTTT.

The CDR3 sequence: CASSYSGRVKVTGELFF. The DNA for the CDR3 is TGTGCCAGCAGTTACTCTGGGAGGGTAAAGGTCACCGGGGAGCTGTTTTTT. This sequence joins TRBV6-5 and TRBJ2-2; 7 bases match TRBD2. V shed 0 bases and J 4 bases; nucleotides not matched to a gene: 8. Germline V lookup: CDR1 MNHEY, CDR2 SVGAGI. The CDR3 spans 17 residues.

This clonotype appeared a few times. J is TRBJ2-3 and V is TRBV4-1; 11 bases are shared with TRBD1. Per germline, CDR1 MGHRA and CDR2 YSYEKL. This CDR3 is built from 16 residues. V shed 1 base and J 4 bases; nucleotides not matched to a gene: 4. The CDR3 is CASSQVGTGGSDTQYF. The CDR3 DNA follows: TGCGCCAGCAGCCAAGTCGGGACAGGGGGGTCAGATACGCAGTATTTT.

This clonotype was counted many times. The chain carries TRBV28 and TRBJ1-3; D remains unclear. The CDR3 has 13 residues. V lost 6 bases and J lost 4, with 10 bases in between. CDR1 and CDR2 from the germline V gene are MDHEN and SYDVKM. In DNA form, the CDR3 reads TGTGCCAGCAGCCCCCCCGGAGGAAACACCATATATTTT. Its protein product is CASSPPGGNTIYF.

This rearrangement joins TRBV28 to TRBJ2-1; D is ambiguous. Per the germline V gene, CDR1 is MDHEN and CDR2 is SYDVKM. V lost 5 bases, J lost 7 bases, and 6 bases lay in between. The CDR3 has 11 amino acids. This CDR3 is CASSNLNEQFF. CDR3 bases: TGTGCCAGCAGTAATTTAAATGAGCAGTTCTTC. The complete variable domain, with remaining parts taken from reference TRBV28 and TRBJ2-1, reads DVKVTQSSRYLVKRTGEKVFLECVQDMDHENMFWYRQDPGLGLRLIYFSYDVKMKEKGDIPEGYSVSREKKERFSLILESASTNQTSMYLCASSNLNEQFFGPGTRLTVL.

This clonotype was counted only a few times. J is TRBJ2-3 and V is TRBV24-1, with 9 bases aligning to TRBD2. The CDR3 sequence is 16 residues long. V lost 6 bases and J lost 3; bases outside the gene matches: 9. CDR1 is KGHDR, CDR2 SFDVKD, per germline. This CDR3 is CATSFTSGSGTDTQYF. The CDR3 DNA reads TGTGCCACCAGTTTTACTAGCGGGTCTGGTACAGATACGCAGTATTTT.

The rearrangement uses TRBV15 and TRBJ1-1; weak D call: TRBD1 (6 bases). CDR1 is LNHNV, CDR2 YYDKDF, per germline (reference sequence). With 1 base removed from V and 6 bases from J, the gap between germline ends came to 12 bases. The CDR3 covers 14 residues. The CDR3 DNA follows: TGTGCCACCAGCAGAGGAGGGGGGAGGTCTGAAGCTTTCTTT. This sequence encodes CATSRGGGRSEAFF.

This clonotype has ten or more counts. The rearrangement uses TRBV7-2 and TRBJ2-7, with D perhaps matching TRBD1 (5 bases). From germline, CDR1 is SGHTA and CDR2 FQGNSA. Between the trimmed V and J ends, which lost 3 bases and 3 bases, there was a span of 9 bases. The CDR3 is 13 residues long. CDR3 nucleotides: TGTGCCAGCAGCTTTATTCAGGGCTACGAGCAGTACTTC. It yields the protein CASSFIQGYEQYF.

The chain links TRBV11-3 to TRBJ2-2, with D possibly TRBD1 on 6 matching bases. Germline CDR1 reads SGHNT; CDR2 reads YENEEA. The CDR3 is 14 residues long. The V end lost 2 bases, the J end lost 6 bases, and 10 bases lay between the germline ends. The chain's CDR3 is CASSLRQAPGELFF. The CDR3 DNA sequence: TGTGCCAGCAGCTTACGACAGGCCCCCGGGGAGCTGTTTTTT. Full variable domain (rest looked up from reference TRBV11-3 and TRBJ2-2): EAGVVQSPRYKIIEKKQPVAFWCNPISGHNTLYWYLQNLGQGPELLIRYENEEAVDDSQLPKDRFSAERLKGVDSTLKIQPAELGDSAVYLCASSLRQAPGELFFGEGSRLTVL.

This clonotype is a singleton in its sample. The junction and the germline gene differ at one end; a read error may be behind it. The V gene is TRBV12-3 or TRBV12-4, the J gene TRBJ2-4, with D possibly TRBD1 on 6 matching bases. CDR3 size: 16 residues. CDR3 region: CASSLRVRGGKNVQYF. CDR3 nucleotides: TGTGCCAGCAGTTTACGGGTCAGGGGTGGCAAAAACGTTCAGTACTTC.

Concerning this clonotype: This sequence may be a read error, since a much larger clone differs from it by one base. The chain employs TRBV7-6 and TRBJ1-4; D is unclear. Germline CDR1 reads SGHVS; CDR2 reads FNYEAQ. Trimming removed 3 bases at V and 10 bases at J, with 9 bases between. CDR3 size: 12 residues. The chain's CDR3 is CASSFTTAKLFF. For the CDR3, the DNA is TGTGCCAGCAGCTTTACAACCGCAAAACTGTTTTTT.

CDR3: CASSPGHTGELFF. CDR3 nucleotide sequence: TGCGCCAGCAGCCCGGGTCACACCGGGGAGCTGTTTTTT. The gene calls are TRBV5-1 and TRBJ2-2; D call uncertain. The V gene's germline CDR1 is SGHRS and CDR2 YFSETQ. V was clipped by 4 bases and J by 3 bases, with 7 bases between them. The CDR3 spans 13 residues.

Ten or more counts support this clonotype. An end of the junction does not agree with germline; a read error may underlie this. In DNA, the CDR3 is TGTGCCAGCAGCTTAGGTGGGGCACAAGAGACCCAGTACTTC. Protein product: CASSLGGAQETQYF. The J gene is TRBJ2-5, the V gene TRBV5-1; a weak D match, TRBD1 (5 bases). The CDR3 covers 14 residues. Per germline, CDR1 SGHRS and CDR2 YFSETQ.

The chain is built from TRBV20-1 and TRBJ2-1, with D maybe TRBD2 (6 bases). Germline V gene sequence: CDR1 DFQATT, CDR2 SNEGSKA (reference sequence). This CDR3 region has 20 residues. V lost 1 base, J lost 5 bases, and 30 bases lay in between. The CDR3 sequence is CSARGGEGTTPILLNNEQFF. CDR3 sequence (DNA): TGCAGTGCTAGAGGGGGGGAAGGGACCACGCCTATCCTCCTAAACAATGAGCAGTTCTTC.

This clonotype was detected only a few times. V gene TRBV28 combines with J gene TRBJ2-1, with D possibly TRBD1 on 5 matching bases. Deletions cut 6 bases from V and 2 bases from J, with 11 bases between. Germline assignment: CDR1 MDHEN and CDR2 SYDVKM. The CDR3 has 14 amino acids. CDR3 in amino acids: CASRPRVAYNEQFF. Written as DNA, the CDR3 is TGTGCCAGCAGGCCCAGGGTCGCCTACAATGAGCAGTTCTTC.

The rearrangement joins TRBV29-1 to TRBJ1-2, with 9 bases lining up with TRBD1. In germline, CDR1 is SQVTM, CDR2 ANQGSEA. With V trimmed by 6 bases and J by 4 bases, 6 bases remained unmatched. The CDR3 is made up of 13 amino acids. DNA of the CDR3: TGCAGCGTGACGGACAGGGGCAGCTATGGCTACACCTTC. Protein product: CSVTDRGSYGYTF.

This clonotype was seen repeatedly, ten times or more. The genes are TRBV7-8 and TRBJ2-5, with TRBD1 as a possible D gene (6 bases). This CDR3 has 14 residues. V lost 1 base and J 3 bases, leaving 9 bases between the germline ends. Germline V CDR1 and CDR2: SGHVS, FQNEAQ. CDR3 sequence reads: CASSLGRGKETQYF. The CDR3 DNA is TGTGCCAGCAGCTTAGGCAGGGGTAAAGAGACCCAGTACTTC.

The sample holds a few counts of this clonotype. The rearrangement uses TRBV29-1 and TRBJ2-3; 7 bases are shared with TRBD1. J lost 3 bases, V lost 5 bases, and 5 bases had no gene match. Per the germline V gene, CDR1 is SQVTM and CDR2 is ANQGSEA. CDR3 length: 13 residues. The chain's CDR3 is CSVTRDSTDTQYF. The DNA of the CDR3 is TGCAGCGTTACTCGGGACAGTACAGATACGCAGTATTTT.

Comments on this clonotype: Relative to the germline gene, one junction end is altered; a read error may explain this. This chain joins TRBV4-1 and TRBJ2-1; TRBD1 or TRBD2 may be the D gene (6 bases each). From germline, CDR1 is MGHRA and CDR2 YSYEKL. The CDR3 totals 15 residues. The CDR3 loop is CSSSQIGGLYNEQFF. CDR3 sequence (DNA): TGCTCCAGCAGCCAAATAGGGGGGTTGTACAATGAGCAGTTCTTC.

This clonotype was seen repeatedly, ten times or more. V gene TRBV7-8 combines with J gene TRBJ2-3; the match to TRBD1 covers 9 bases. The CDR3 is made up of 16 amino acids. The germline gives CDR1 SGHVS, CDR2 FQNEAQ. V lost 5 bases to trimming and J lost 4 bases; unmatched junction nucleotides: 10. CDR3 DNA sequence: TGTGCCAGCAGCCCGCCCCGGGACAGGGCAGCAGATACGCAGTATTTT. This gives the protein CASSPPRDRAADTQYF.

A note on this clonotype: This sequence may be a read error, since a much larger clone differs from it by one base. The V gene is TRBV7-3, the J gene TRBJ1-1; D call uncertain. The CDR3 spans 13 residues. CDR1 is SGHTA, CDR2 FQGTGA, per germline. Here the CDR3 reads CASSFDTNTKAFF. The CDR3 DNA reads as TGTGCCAGCAGCTTTGACACGAACACTAAAGCTTTCTTT.

For this clonotype: A read error may produce the germline difference seen at one junction end. J is TRBJ1-1 and V is TRBV7-9, with D unresolved. CDR1 is SEHNR and CDR2 is FQNEAQ in the germline V gene (reference sequence). This CDR3 contains 16 residues. Here the CDR3 DNA reads TGTGCCAGCAGCTTACTTCAAGGACGGCAGAACACTGAAGCTTTATTT. This translates into CASSLLQGRQNTEALF.

V gene TRBV7-2 combines with J gene TRBJ1-2; 8 nucleotides match TRBD1. This CDR3 comprises 16 residues. V was pared by 0 bases and J by 4 bases, with 7 bases of the junction left unmatched. Germline V gene lookup returns CDR1 SGHTA and CDR2 FQGNSA. The CDR3 DNA follows: TGTGCCAGCAGCTTAGCCGCAGGGGGCGGACTCTATGGCTACACCTTC. Translated, it gives CASSLAAGGGLYGYTF.

This clonotype was seen only a few times. The V gene is TRBV12-3 or TRBV12-4, the J gene TRBJ2-1; 8 bases are shared with TRBD1. Trimming at V came to 7 bases and at J to 4 bases, leaving 9 bases not matched to a gene. The CDR3 is 15 residues long. The CDR3 protein is CASTQGALGYNEQFF. In DNA, the CDR3 is TGTGCCAGCACCCAGGGGGCACTAGGTTACAATGAGCAGTTCTTC.

A few counts support this clonotype. V and J are TRBV20-1 and TRBJ1-4; the D gene is possibly TRBD1 (6 bases). CDR1 and CDR2 from the germline V gene are DFQATT and SNEGSKA (reference sequence). The CDR3 is 14 amino acids. Between the trimmed V and J ends, which lost 2 bases and 6 bases, there was a span of 13 bases. The CDR3 reads CSARRGAGDEKLFF. In DNA, the CDR3 is TGCAGTGCTAGAAGGGGCGCAGGGGATGAAAAACTGTTTTTT.

This clonotype was seen once. At one boundary the junction diverges from the germline segment, which might be a read error. This chain connects TRBV28 to TRBJ1-1; no clear D. CDR1 and CDR2 (germline): MDHEN, SYDVKM. The CDR3 runs to 11 residues. The CDR3 here is CASKFYTEGFF. CDR3 DNA: TGTGCCAGCAAGTTTTACACTGAAGGTTTCTTT.

This chain links TRBV19 with TRBJ1-2; D remains ambiguous. This CDR3 contains 15 residues. The germline V gene encodes CDR1 LNHDA and CDR2 SQIVND (reference sequence). V dropped 3 bases and J dropped 4 bases, with 15 bases sitting between them. CDR3 coding DNA: TGTGCCAGTAGTATCCGGACGGCTCTTGGCTATGGCTACACCTTC. It specifies CASSIRTALGYGYTF. Full variable domain (missing parts from reference TRBV19 and TRBJ1-2): DGGITQSPKYLFRKEGQNVTLSCEQNLNHDAMYWYRQDPGQGLRLIYYSQIVNDFQKGDIAEGYSVSREKKESFPLTVTSAQKNPTAFYLCASSIRTALGYGYTFGSGTRLTVV.

This clonotype was recorded once. This chain joins TRBV27 and TRBJ2-1; 12 bases align to TRBD2. Trimming removed 5 bases from V and 0 bases from J; junction bases left unmatched: 8. Germline V gene lookup returns CDR1 MNHEY and CDR2 SMNVEV (reference sequence). The CDR3 consists of 18 residues. The CDR3 nucleotides read TGTGCCAGCAGTCCGACTAGCGGGGGCCCCATCTCCTACAATGAGCAGTTCTTC. Protein product: CASSPTSGGPISYNEQFF.